These 21 T cell receptor beta chains were all obtained from the same sample, sequenced in a study of beta chain features in type 1 diabetes. Every isolated RNA sample was fully reverse transcribed, so sequencing captured expressed TCRB transcripts. TCRdb keeps only in-frame clones here, not all; method: immunoSEQ multiplex PCR. The sample includes hundreds of thousands of clones, approximately 10% seen only once; the top ten take approximately 0.045%. Sequenced material: naive CD4+ T cells from blood. These receptor sequences come from a woman aged 18 to 35 in good health.

CDR3 residues: CSVVAKRYQETQYF. CDR3 nucleotide sequence: TGCAGCGTTGTCGCCAAGAGGTACCAAGAGACCCAGTACTTC. The chain recombines TRBV29-1 with TRBJ2-5, with D unclear. V was shortened by 4 bases and J by 0 bases, with 12 bases between the two germline ends. Germline values: CDR1 SQVTM, CDR2 ANQGSEA. There are 14 residues in the CDR3.

V usage is TRBV4-1 and J usage is TRBJ1-1; D is ambiguous. The V and J ends lost 1 base and 6 bases respectively, with 9 bases between them. CDR1 and CDR2 from the germline V gene are MGHRA and YSYEKL. The CDR3 length is 13 residues. In nucleotides, the CDR3 is TGCGCCAGCAGCCAAGGTGGGAAAGCTGAAGCTTTCTTT. Translation gives CASSQGGKAEAFF.

The chain combines TRBV7-6 with TRBJ2-2; possibly TRBD1 or TRBD2 for D (5 bases each). Germline CDR1 and CDR2: SGHVS and FNYEAQ. This CDR3 comprises 19 residues. The germline V and J ends were trimmed by 5 bases and 2 bases, with 24 bases remaining between them. CDR3 in DNA: TGTGCCAGCAGCCTGAGGGGTGATGTGGGAGTCAGAAACACCGGGGAGCTGTTTTTT. This sequence encodes CASSLRGDVGVRNTGELFF.

The chain uses TRBV28 and TRBJ1-1; tentative D call: TRBD1 (5 bases). CDR3 length: 13 amino acids. CDR1 and CDR2 from the germline V gene are MDHEN and SYDVKM. V dropped 6 bases and J dropped 4 bases, with 12 bases sitting between them. The CDR3 DNA sequence: TGTGCCAGCAGGCCCCGGGGGTCCACTGAAGCTTTCTTT. It is translated as CASRPRGSTEAFF.

The gene calls are TRBV10-3 and TRBJ1-1; a weak D match, TRBD1 (5 bases). Between the trimmed V and J ends, which lost 3 bases and 6 bases, there was a span of 11 bases. The CDR3 consists of 13 residues. Germline V gene data show CDR1 as ENHRY and CDR2 as SYGVKD. The DNA of the CDR3 is TGTGCCATCAGTGACGCAGTGGGGGCTGAAGCTTTCTTT. Its translation is CAISDAVGAEAFF.

This chain links TRBV9 with TRBJ2-4, with TRBD1 as a possible D gene (5 bases). V was cut by 3 bases and J by 0 bases, with 10 bases left in between. The CDR3 runs to 15 residues. The germline V gene encodes CDR1 SGDLS and CDR2 YYNGEE. The CDR3 coding sequence is TGTGCCAGCAGCGCAGGGCTCCTAGCCAAAAACATTCAGTACTTC. Its protein is CASSAGLLAKNIQYF.

This clone was counted only a few times. The chain employs TRBV5-1 and TRBJ2-1; 7 bases match TRBD2. This CDR3 has 15 amino acids. The ends lost 4 bases at V and 1 base at J; junction bases unmatched: 5. CDR1 and CDR2 (germline): SGHRS, YFSETQ. CDR3 sequence: CASSPTSASYNEQFF. The CDR3 nucleotides are TGCGCCAGCAGCCCAACTAGCGCATCCTACAATGAGCAGTTCTTC.

A few counts support this clone. The rearrangement links TRBV4-3 to TRBJ2-3, with a tentative D call TRBD2 (5 bases). Looked up from germline, CDR1 is LGHNA and CDR2 is YSLEER. This CDR3 is built from 15 residues. Trimming removed 0 bases from V and 5 bases from J, with 12 bases in between. CDR3 sequence (DNA): TGCGCCAGCAGCCAAGAGGGCCCACGGGGAGATACGCAGTATTTT. Its protein is CASSQEGPRGDTQYF.

The rearrangement joins TRBV4-2 to TRBJ1-4; TRBD1 is a possible D gene (6 bases). Trimming took off 3 bases at V and 5 bases at J, with 16 bases between the two ends. CDR1 and CDR2 (germline): LGHNA, YNFKEQ. The CDR3 loop spans 16 amino acids. DNA for the CDR3: TGTGCCAGCAGCCAGAGGGGGGCCGTCCTCAATGAAAAACTGTTTTTT. This gives the protein CASSQRGAVLNEKLFF.

V is TRBV7-9 and J is TRBJ1-3; 8 bases are a match to TRBD1. Germline V gives CDR1 SEHNR, CDR2 FQNEAQ (reference sequence). This CDR3 is 15 amino acids long. V was pared by 5 bases and J by 0 bases, with 3 bases of the junction left unmatched. CDR3 DNA sequence: TGTGCCAGCAGCGTCGGACAGGGCTCTGGAAACACCATATATTTT. Its translation is CASSVGQGSGNTIYF.

This clone appeared a few times. CDR3 region: CAISTGVGYNEQFF. CDR3 coding DNA: TGTGCCATCAGCACTGGGGTTGGGTACAATGAGCAGTTCTTC. V usage is TRBV10-3 and J usage is TRBJ2-1; no reliable D call. Trimming left V 6 bases short and J 4 bases short, with 13 bases between. From germline, CDR1 is ENHRY and CDR2 SYGVKD. The CDR3 is 14 residues long.

This clone has a handful of counts. The J gene is TRBJ2-1, the V gene TRBV28; 7 nucleotides match TRBD1. The germline V gene has CDR1 MDHEN and CDR2 SYDVKM. CDR3 length equals 15 residues. V lost 6 bases and J lost 1; bases outside the gene matches: 6. The CDR3 spells CASRTGTVSYNEQFF. The CDR3 nucleotides are TGTGCCAGCAGGACCGGGACAGTGTCCTACAATGAGCAGTTCTTC.

DNA for the CDR3: TGCGCCAGCAGCGACTCAGGCGGGACACGGCGCCTCAAGCAGTATTTT. Protein: CASSDSGGTRRLKQYF. The gene calls are TRBV4-1 and TRBJ2-3; D is possibly TRBD1 or TRBD2 (6 bases each). CDR1 is MGHRA, CDR2 YSYEKL, per germline. The CDR3 covers 16 residues. Trimming removed 5 bases from V and 11 bases from J, with 26 bases in between.

The chain uses TRBV6-1 and TRBJ2-7, with 10 bases matching TRBD1. Per the germline V gene, CDR1 is MNHNS and CDR2 is SASEGT. This CDR3 region has 15 residues. V gave up 2 bases and J gave up 0 bases; unmatched junction bases: 1. CDR3 residues: CASSERDRGSYEQYF. The CDR3, as DNA: TGTGCCAGCAGTGAACGGGACAGGGGCTCCTACGAGCAGTACTTC.

This clone was seen a handful of times. The chain couples TRBV28 to TRBJ1-5; D ambiguous. The ends were cut back, 2 bases at V and 6 bases at J, with 11 bases in the middle. CDR1 and CDR2 from the germline V gene are MDHEN and SYDVKM. This CDR3 comprises 14 residues. The CDR3 nucleotides read TGTGCCAGCAGTTTAATGGGGATTCGTCAGCCCCAGCATTTT. Translation gives CASSLMGIRQPQHF.

This clone was found a few times. The chain couples TRBV5-1 to TRBJ2-1; a weak D match, TRBD2 (6 bases). Germline values: CDR1 SGHRS, CDR2 YFSETQ. This CDR3 is 16 amino acids long. V dropped 0 bases and J dropped 5 bases, with 15 bases sitting between them. The CDR3 DNA reads TGCGCCAGCAGCTTGGTGTCCCTAGCGAAACACAATGAGCAGTTCTTC. It yields the protein CASSLVSLAKHNEQFF. Together with reference TRBV5-1 and TRBJ2-1, the CDR3 gives the full variable domain: KAGVTQTPRYLIKTRGQQVTLSCSPISGHRSVSWYQQTPGQGLQFLFEYFSETQRNKGNFPGRFSGRQFSNSRSEMNVSTLELGDSALYLCASSLVSLAKHNEQFFGPGTRLTVL.

The chain uses TRBV9 and TRBJ1-3; 7 bases map to TRBD1. The CDR3 length is 15 residues. The J segment lost 0 bases and the V segment lost 4 bases, leaving 4 bases of the junction unmatched. CDR1 and CDR2 (germline): SGDLS, YYNGEE. CDR3 sequence reads: CASSQTGVSGNTIYF. The CDR3 DNA reads as TGTGCCAGCAGCCAAACAGGGGTCTCTGGAAACACCATATATTTT. The entire variable domain, with the rest obtained from reference TRBV9 and TRBJ1-3, is as follows: DSGVTQTPKHLITATGQRVTLRCSPRSGDLSVYWYQQSLDQGLQFLIQYYNGEERAKGNILERFSAQQFPDLHSELNLSSLELGDSALYFCASSQTGVSGNTIYFGEGSWLTVV.

The chain employs TRBV29-1 and TRBJ1-5; D might be TRBD1 (5 bases). The CDR3 runs to 15 residues. Germline loops: CDR1 SQVTM, CDR2 ANQGSEA. V lost 6 bases to trimming and J lost 5 bases, with 20 bases between them. CDR3 amino acids: CSVPGLGVAYQPQHF. The CDR3, as DNA: TGCAGCGTCCCCGGGTTGGGGGTAGCGTATCAGCCCCAGCATTTT.

This clone was observed a handful of times. The CDR3 spells CAWKKTKTGSSGNTIYF. CDR3 DNA sequence: TGTGCCTGGAAGAAAACAAAGACAGGCTCCTCTGGAAACACCATATATTTT. The rearrangement joins TRBV30 to TRBJ1-3, with a tentative D call TRBD1 (6 bases). The germline CDR1 and CDR2 sequences are GTSNPN and SVGIG (reference sequence). CDR3 size: 17 residues. With 4 bases removed from V and 0 bases from J, the gap between germline ends came to 19 bases.

V and J are TRBV4-1 and TRBJ1-6; 7 bases agree with TRBD1. The germline CDR1 and CDR2 sequences are MGHRA and YSYEKL. J gave up 8 bases and V 1 base, and 8 bases lay outside the gene matches. The CDR3 runs to 16 residues. CDR3 amino acids: CASSQVVAGGDSPLHF. The CDR3 DNA reads as TGCGCCAGCAGCCAAGTCGTGGCAGGGGGGGATTCACCCCTCCACTTT.

The rearrangement joins TRBV7-9 to TRBJ1-1; a possible D gene is TRBD1 (6 bases). This CDR3 is built from 15 residues. Germline V gene sequence: CDR1 SEHNR, CDR2 FQNEAQ (reference sequence). The V end was cut by 2 bases, the J end by 6 bases, with 16 bases between. The CDR3 bases are TGTGCCAGCAGCTTACGCGGGGGCGATCTGGCTGAAGCTTTCTTT. Amino acid sequence: CASSLRGGDLAEAFF. Looking up the rest from reference TRBV7-9 and TRBJ1-1 gives the full variable domain: DTGVSQNPRHKITKRGQNVTFRCDPISEHNRLYWYRQTLGQGPEFLTYFQNEAQLEKSRLLSDRFSAERPKGSFSTLEIQRTEQGDSAMYLCASSLRGGDLAEAFFGQGTRLTVV.